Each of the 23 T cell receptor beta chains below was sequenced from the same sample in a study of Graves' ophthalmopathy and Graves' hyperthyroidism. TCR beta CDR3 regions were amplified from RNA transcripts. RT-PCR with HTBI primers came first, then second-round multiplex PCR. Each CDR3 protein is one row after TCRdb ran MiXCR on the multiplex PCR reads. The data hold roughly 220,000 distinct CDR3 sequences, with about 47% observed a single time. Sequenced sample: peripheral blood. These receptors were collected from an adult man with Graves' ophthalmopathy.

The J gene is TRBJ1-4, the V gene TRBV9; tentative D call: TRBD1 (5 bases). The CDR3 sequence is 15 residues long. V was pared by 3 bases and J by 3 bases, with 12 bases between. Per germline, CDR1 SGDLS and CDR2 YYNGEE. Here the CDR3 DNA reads TGTGCCAGCAGCGGCGAGGGGCGCCCTAATGAAAAACTGTTTTTT. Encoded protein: CASSGEGRPNEKLFF.

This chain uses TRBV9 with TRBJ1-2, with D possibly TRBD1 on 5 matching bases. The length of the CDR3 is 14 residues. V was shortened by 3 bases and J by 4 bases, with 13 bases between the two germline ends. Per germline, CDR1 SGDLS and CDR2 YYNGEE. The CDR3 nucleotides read TGTGCCAGCAGCGAATTCGGGACGGGCTATGGCTACACCTTC. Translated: CASSEFGTGYGYTF.

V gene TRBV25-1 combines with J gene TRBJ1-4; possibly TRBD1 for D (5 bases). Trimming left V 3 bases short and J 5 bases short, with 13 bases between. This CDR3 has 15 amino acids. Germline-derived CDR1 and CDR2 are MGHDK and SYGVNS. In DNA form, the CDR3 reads TGTGCCAGCAGTGACGCTAGCGGGACGAATGAAAAACTGTTTTTT. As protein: CASSDASGTNEKLFF.

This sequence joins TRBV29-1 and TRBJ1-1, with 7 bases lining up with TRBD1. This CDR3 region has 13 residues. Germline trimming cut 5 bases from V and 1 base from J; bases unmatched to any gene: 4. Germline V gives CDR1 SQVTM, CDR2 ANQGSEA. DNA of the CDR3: TGCAGCGTTATAGGGACAGAGAACACTGAAGCTTTCTTT. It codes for CSVIGTENTEAFF. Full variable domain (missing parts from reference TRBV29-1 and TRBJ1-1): SAVISQKPSRDICQRGTSLTIQCQVDSQVTMMFWYRQQPGQSLTLIATANQGSEATYESGFVIDKFPISRPNLTFSTLTVSNMSPEDSSIYLCSVIGTENTEAFFGQGTRLTVV.

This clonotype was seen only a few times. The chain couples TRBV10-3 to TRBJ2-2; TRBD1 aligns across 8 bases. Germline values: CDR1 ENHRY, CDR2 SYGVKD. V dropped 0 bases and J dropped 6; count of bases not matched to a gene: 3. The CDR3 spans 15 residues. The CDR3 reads CAISESTGAAGELFF. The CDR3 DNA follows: TGTGCCATCAGTGAGTCGACAGGGGCTGCCGGGGAGCTGTTTTTT.

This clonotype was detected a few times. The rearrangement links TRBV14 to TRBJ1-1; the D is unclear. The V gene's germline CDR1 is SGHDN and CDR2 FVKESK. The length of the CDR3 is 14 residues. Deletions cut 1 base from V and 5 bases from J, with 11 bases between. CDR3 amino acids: CASSQGRRRTEAFF. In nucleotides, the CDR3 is TGTGCCAGCAGCCAAGGTAGGAGGAGGACTGAAGCTTTCTTT.

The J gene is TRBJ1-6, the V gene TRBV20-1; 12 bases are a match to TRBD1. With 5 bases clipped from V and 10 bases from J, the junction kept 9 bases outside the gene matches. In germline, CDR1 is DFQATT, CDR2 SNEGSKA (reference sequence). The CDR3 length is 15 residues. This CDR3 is CSARPGQGAFSPLHF. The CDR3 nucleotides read TGCAGTGCTCGCCCGGGACAGGGGGCTTTCTCACCCCTCCACTTT.

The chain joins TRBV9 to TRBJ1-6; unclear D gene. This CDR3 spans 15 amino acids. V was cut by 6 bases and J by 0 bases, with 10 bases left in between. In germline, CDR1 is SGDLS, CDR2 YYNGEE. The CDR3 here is CASMRHSSYNSPLHF. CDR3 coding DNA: TGTGCCAGCATGAGACATAGCTCCTATAATTCACCCCTCCACTTT.

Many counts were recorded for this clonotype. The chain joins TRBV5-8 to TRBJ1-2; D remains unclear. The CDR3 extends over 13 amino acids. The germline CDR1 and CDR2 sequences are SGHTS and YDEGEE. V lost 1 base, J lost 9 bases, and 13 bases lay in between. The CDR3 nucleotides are TGTGCCAGCAGCTTGTCAGCTATAGTTCGCTACACCTTC. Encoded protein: CASSLSAIVRYTF.

The CDR3 DNA reads as TGTGCCAGCAGCTCGACTGGACAGGGGAAAGGGGAGACCCAGTACTTC. Translation: CASSSTGQGKGETQYF. The rearrangement joins TRBV7-3 to TRBJ2-5, with 9 bases lining up with TRBD1. Germline V gives CDR1 SGHTA, CDR2 FQGTGA. This CDR3 has 16 residues. J gave up 5 bases and V 4 bases, and 11 bases lay outside the gene matches.

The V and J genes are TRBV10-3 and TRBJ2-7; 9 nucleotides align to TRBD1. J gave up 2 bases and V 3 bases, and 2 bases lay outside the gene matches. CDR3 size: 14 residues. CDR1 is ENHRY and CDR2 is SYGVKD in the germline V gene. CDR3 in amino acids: CAISEQGATYEQYF. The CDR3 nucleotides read TGTGCCATCAGTGAACAGGGGGCTACCTACGAGCAGTACTTC.

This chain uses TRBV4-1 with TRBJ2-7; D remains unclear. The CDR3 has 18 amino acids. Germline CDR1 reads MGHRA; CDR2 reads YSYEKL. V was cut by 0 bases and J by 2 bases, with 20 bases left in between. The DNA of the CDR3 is TGCGCCAGCAGCCAAGAAGCCCCCTCGCGGACCTTCACCTACGAGCAGTACTTC. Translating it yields CASSQEAPSRTFTYEQYF.

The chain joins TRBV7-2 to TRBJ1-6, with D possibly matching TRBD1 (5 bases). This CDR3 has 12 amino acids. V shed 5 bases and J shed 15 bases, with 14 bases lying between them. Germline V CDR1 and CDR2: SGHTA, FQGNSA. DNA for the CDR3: TGTGCCAGCAGCCTACCTCCCCAGGGCCTCCACTTT. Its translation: CASSLPPQGLHF.

The CDR3 loop reads CASSPGLGDGELFF. The CDR3 coding sequence is TGTGCCAGCAGCCCCGGACTAGGCGACGGGGAGCTGTTTTTT. The rearrangement uses TRBV7-2 and TRBJ2-2, with TRBD2 matching 7 bases. In germline, CDR1 is SGHTA, CDR2 FQGNSA. V dropped 5 bases and J dropped 7; count of bases not matched to a gene: 7. CDR3 length equals 14 residues. Filled out from reference TRBV7-2 and TRBJ2-2, the complete variable domain reads GAGVSQSPSNKVTEKGKDVELRCDPISGHTALYWYRQSLGQGLEFLIYFQGNSAPDKSGLPSDRFSAERTGGSVSTLTIQRTQQEDSAVYLCASSPGLGDGELFFGEGSRLTVL.

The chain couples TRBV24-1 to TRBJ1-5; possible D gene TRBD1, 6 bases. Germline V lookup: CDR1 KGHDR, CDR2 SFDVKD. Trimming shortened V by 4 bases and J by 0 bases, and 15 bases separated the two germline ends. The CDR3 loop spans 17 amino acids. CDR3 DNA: TGTGCCACCAGTGACCCAATCAGGGGAAATAGCAATCAGCCCCAGCATTTT. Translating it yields CATSDPIRGNSNQPQHF.

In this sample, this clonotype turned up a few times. CDR3 in amino acids: CASSLTLDRGETQYF. The CDR3 nucleotides read TGTGCCAGCAGCTTAACGTTGGACAGGGGAGAGACCCAGTACTTC. The V and J genes are TRBV7-8 and TRBJ2-5; 9 bases match TRBD1. The CDR3 contains 15 residues. Per the germline V gene, CDR1 is SGHVS and CDR2 is FQNEAQ. V was clipped by 2 bases and J by 4 bases; unmatched bases: 5.

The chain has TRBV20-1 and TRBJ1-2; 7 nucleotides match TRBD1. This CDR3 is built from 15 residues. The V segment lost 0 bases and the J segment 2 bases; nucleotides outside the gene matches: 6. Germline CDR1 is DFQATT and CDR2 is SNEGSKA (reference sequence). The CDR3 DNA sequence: TGCAGTGCTAGAGATGGGAGAGGGGGCAACTATGGCTACACCTTC. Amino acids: CSARDGRGGNYGYTF.

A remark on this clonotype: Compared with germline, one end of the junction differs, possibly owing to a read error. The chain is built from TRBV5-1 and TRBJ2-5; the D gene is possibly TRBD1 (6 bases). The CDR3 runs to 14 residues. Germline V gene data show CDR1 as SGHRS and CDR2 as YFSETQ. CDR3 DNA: TGTGCCAGCAGCGGCCCGACAGGTGAAGAGACCCAGTACTTC. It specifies CASSGPTGEETQYF.

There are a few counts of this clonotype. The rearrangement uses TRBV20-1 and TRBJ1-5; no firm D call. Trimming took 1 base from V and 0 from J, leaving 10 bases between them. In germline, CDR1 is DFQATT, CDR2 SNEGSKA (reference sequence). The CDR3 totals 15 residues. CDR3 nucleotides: TGCAGTGCTAGAGGAACCGACGCTAGCAATCAGCCCCAGCATTTT. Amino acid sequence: CSARGTDASNQPQHF.

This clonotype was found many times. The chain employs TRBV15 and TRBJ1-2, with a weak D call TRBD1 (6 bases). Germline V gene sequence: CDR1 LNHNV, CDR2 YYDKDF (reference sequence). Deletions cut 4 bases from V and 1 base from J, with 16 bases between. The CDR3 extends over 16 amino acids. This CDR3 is CATSKGGGSVNYGYTF. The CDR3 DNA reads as TGTGCCACCAGCAAGGGGGGGGGCTCGGTTAACTATGGCTACACCTTC.

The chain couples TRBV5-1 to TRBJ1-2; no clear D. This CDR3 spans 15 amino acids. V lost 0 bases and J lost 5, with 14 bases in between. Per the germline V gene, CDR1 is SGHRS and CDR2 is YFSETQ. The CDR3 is CASSLGGSQRYGYTF. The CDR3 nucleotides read TGCGCCAGCAGCTTGGGTGGCAGTCAGCGATATGGCTACACCTTC.

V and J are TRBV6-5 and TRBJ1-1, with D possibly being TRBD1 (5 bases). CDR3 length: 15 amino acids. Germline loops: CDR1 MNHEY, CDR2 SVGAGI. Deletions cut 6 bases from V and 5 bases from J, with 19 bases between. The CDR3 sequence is CASSPGGAGKTEAFF. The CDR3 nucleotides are TGTGCCAGCAGCCCCGGTGGGGCAGGGAAGACTGAAGCTTTCTTT.

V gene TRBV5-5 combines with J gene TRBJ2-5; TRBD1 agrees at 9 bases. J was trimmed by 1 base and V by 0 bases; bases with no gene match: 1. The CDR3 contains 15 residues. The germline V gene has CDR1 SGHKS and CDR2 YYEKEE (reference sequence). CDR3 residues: CASSLVQGAQETQYF. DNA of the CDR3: TGTGCCAGCAGCTTGGTACAGGGGGCCCAAGAGACCCAGTACTTC.